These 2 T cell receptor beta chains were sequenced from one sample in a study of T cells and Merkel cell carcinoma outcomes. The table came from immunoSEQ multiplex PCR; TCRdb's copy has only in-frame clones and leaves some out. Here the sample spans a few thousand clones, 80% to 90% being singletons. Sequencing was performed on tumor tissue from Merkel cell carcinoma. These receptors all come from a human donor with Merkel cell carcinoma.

CDR3 in amino acids: CASNLDGMNYEQYF. The CDR3 DNA sequence: TGCGCCAGCAATCTAGACGGTATGAACTACGAGCAGTACTTC. The rearrangement links TRBV10-2 to TRBJ2-7, with no clear D. Germline CDR1 and CDR2: WSHSY and SAAADI. Trimming took off 7 bases at V and 3 bases at J, with 16 bases between the two ends. There are 14 residues in the CDR3.

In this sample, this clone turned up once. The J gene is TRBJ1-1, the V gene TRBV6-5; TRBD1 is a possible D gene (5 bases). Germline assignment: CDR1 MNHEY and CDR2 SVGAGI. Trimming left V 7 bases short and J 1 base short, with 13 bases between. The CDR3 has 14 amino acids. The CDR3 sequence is CASTEDIRNTEAFF. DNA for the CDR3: TGTGCCAGCACAGAGGACATCCGGAACACTGAAGCTTTCTTT.